These 12 T cell receptor beta chains were all obtained from the same sample, sequenced in a study of blood T cell repertoires in COVID-19. Sequenced by immunoSEQ multiplex PCR; TCRdb stores in-frame clones only, minus some. Here the sample spans some 310,000 clones, approximately 89% being singletons. Input material: PBMCs or T cells enriched from blood (not recorded which). Receptors were obtained from a woman aged 25 to 39 who had recovered from COVID-19.

V is TRBV27 and J is TRBJ2-1, with 8 bases aligning to TRBD1. Trimming at V came to 0 bases and at J to 2 bases, leaving 3 bases not matched to a gene. CDR1 is MNHEY and CDR2 is SMNVEV in the germline V gene (reference sequence). The CDR3 consists of 16 residues. For the CDR3, the DNA is TGTGCCAGCAGTTTATCGACAGGGGTGGCCTACAATGAGCAGTTCTTC. Protein sequence: CASSLSTGVAYNEQFF.

V usage is TRBV4-1 and J usage is TRBJ1-6, with D uncertain. Germline assignment: CDR1 MGHRA and CDR2 YSYEKL. V shed 0 bases and J shed 14 bases, with 11 bases lying between them. The CDR3 covers 13 residues. The CDR3 DNA is TGCGCCAGCAGCCAAGAAAGATTTGGAGCCCTCCACTTT. As protein: CASSQERFGALHF.

The J gene is TRBJ1-5, the V gene TRBV28; D is unclear. Germline CDR1 reads MDHEN; CDR2 reads SYDVKM. CDR3 size: 16 residues. Trimming took 3 bases from V and 7 from J, leaving 19 bases between them. The CDR3 is CASSFWALNSTQPQHF. The CDR3 nucleotides are TGTGCCAGCAGTTTCTGGGCCTTGAACAGTACCCAGCCCCAGCATTTT.

This clone was observed a handful of times. This chain joins TRBV7-9 and TRBJ1-1; D perhaps matches TRBD1 (6 bases). The CDR3 covers 19 residues. Trimming left V 5 bases short and J 0 bases short, with 25 bases between. CDR1 SEHNR and CDR2 FQNEAQ come from the germline V gene (reference sequence). CDR3 amino acids: CASSKKYPWGGRMNTEAFF. DNA for the CDR3: TGTGCCAGCAGCAAGAAGTACCCCTGGGGGGGGCGTATGAACACTGAAGCTTTCTTT.

This chain connects TRBV18 to TRBJ1-1; D is uncertain. Germline V gene sequence: CDR1 KGHSH, CDR2 LQKENI. Deletions cut 3 bases from V and 8 bases from J, with 16 bases between. CDR3 length: 14 amino acids. The CDR3 DNA sequence: TGTGCCAGCTCACCCGTACCTGTTACGGGAGAAGCTTTCTTT. Translated: CASSPVPVTGEAFF. Together with reference TRBV18 and TRBJ1-1, the CDR3 gives the full variable domain: NAGVMQNPRHLVRRRGQEARLRCSPMKGHSHVYWYRQLPEEGLKFMVYLQKENIIDESGMPKERFSAEFPKEGPSILRIQQVVRGDSAAYFCASSPVPVTGEAFFGQGTRLTVV.

The chain uses TRBV11-2 and TRBJ2-1, with a tentative D call TRBD2 (5 bases). Per germline, CDR1 SGHAT and CDR2 FQNNGV. The CDR3 is 16 residues long. V was cut by 5 bases and J by 0 bases, with 14 bases left in between. CDR3 nucleotides: TGTGCCAGCAGCCTCCGCGGGTGGAGCTCCTACAATGAGCAGTTCTTC. It translates to CASSLRGWSSYNEQFF.

This chain uses TRBV6-5 with TRBJ2-1; TRBD2 matches at 9 bases. The V and J ends lost 4 bases and 7 bases, in that order; junction bases with no gene match: 5. CDR1 MNHEY and CDR2 SVGAGI come from the germline V gene. The CDR3 sequence is 14 residues long. The CDR3 sequence: CASSSWTSENEQFF. The CDR3 DNA follows: TGTGCCAGCAGTTCCTGGACTAGCGAAAATGAGCAGTTCTTC.

CDR3 DNA: TGTGCCAGCAGCCAATCCCCGGGGACTAGCGGGAGCGGCGTCGCCGGGGAGCTGTTTTTT. This gives the protein CASSQSPGTSGSGVAGELFF. This chain joins TRBV16 and TRBJ2-2, with 14 bases identical to TRBD2. The CDR3 has 20 amino acids. J gave up 6 bases and V 0 bases, and 12 bases lay outside the gene matches. Germline CDR1 is KGHSY and CDR2 is FQNENV.

The chain recombines TRBV10-1 with TRBJ2-5; 7 nucleotides line up with TRBD2. V shed 3 bases and J 7 bases; nucleotides not matched to a gene: 5. The CDR3 extends over 13 amino acids. Germline CDR1 and CDR2: WNHNN and SYGVQD (reference sequence). CDR3 loop: CASSDTGRATQYF. In DNA form, the CDR3 reads TGCGCCAGCAGTGATACGGGGAGGGCGACCCAGTACTTC.

The chain employs TRBV2 and TRBJ1-5, with 8 bases fitting TRBD1. Trimming removed 5 bases from V and 7 bases from J; junction bases left unmatched: 10. Germline values: CDR1 SNHLY, CDR2 FYNNEI. CDR3 length: 15 residues. The CDR3 DNA is TGTGCCAGCAGTATGCGACAGGGGTCGGGGCAGCCCCAGCATTTT. This sequence encodes CASSMRQGSGQPQHF.

This chain uses TRBV6-5 with TRBJ1-5; D gene uncertain. The CDR3 is made up of 15 amino acids. The ends were cut back, 0 bases at V and 4 bases at J, with 10 bases in the middle. Germline loops: CDR1 MNHEY, CDR2 SVGAGI. The CDR3 region is CASSYSATVNQPQHF. The CDR3 nucleotides are TGTGCCAGCAGTTACTCGGCAACAGTTAATCAGCCCCAGCATTTT.

The chain joins TRBV30 to TRBJ2-5, with D tentatively TRBD2 (5 bases). V gave up 6 bases and J gave up 7 bases, with 12 bases separating them. Per the germline V gene, CDR1 is GTSNPN and CDR2 is SVGIG (reference sequence). There are 11 residues in the CDR3. The CDR3 reads CACVGRGTQYF. The DNA of the CDR3 is TGTGCCTGTGTCGGCCGGGGGACCCAGTACTTC.